Presented here are 18 T cell receptor beta chains from one specimen sequenced in a study of shared clonotypes between healthy human individuals. Some clones are missing from TCRdb's copy, which holds only in-frame ones; the method was immunoSEQ multiplex PCR. The table lists 2 million to 2.5 million clones, 90% to 97% of them singletons. Sequences were obtained from naive CD4+ T cells sorted from blood. Subset defined: CD45RA+ positively selected. These receptors were collected from a man aged 18-30 years in good health.

Turning to this clone: Other DNA sequences in the sample encode the same CDR3. The genes are TRBV4-1 and TRBJ2-7; 7 bases map to TRBD1. Germline V gives CDR1 MGHRA, CDR2 YSYEKL. The CDR3 totals 14 residues. The J segment lost 4 bases and the V segment lost 4 bases, leaving 7 bases of the junction unmatched. The CDR3 protein is CASSPRQGSYEQYF. CDR3 nucleotide sequence: TGCGCCAGCAGCCCACGACAGGGATCATACGAGCAGTACTTC.

The genes are TRBV28 and TRBJ1-2; maybe TRBD1 (5 bases). Per the germline V gene, CDR1 is MDHEN and CDR2 is SYDVKM. The CDR3 consists of 16 residues. The V end lost 2 bases, the J end lost 8 bases, and 21 bases lay between the germline ends. The CDR3 spells CASSLGVGPGVSGYTF. The CDR3 coding sequence is TGTGCCAGCAGTTTAGGGGTGGGGCCTGGGGTGAGCGGCTACACCTTC.

The V call is TRBV6-5, the J call TRBJ2-1; D perhaps matches TRBD2 (6 bases). Germline CDR1 MNHEY, CDR2 SVGAGI. CDR3 length: 14 residues. Trimming cost V 6 bases and J 4 bases, with 13 bases left between them. CDR3 coding DNA: TGTGCCAGCAGCCGTCCGGGACTTTACAATGAGCAGTTCTTC. It is translated as CASSRPGLYNEQFF.

This clone has only one observation. This sequence joins TRBV7-2 and TRBJ2-4; TRBD2 matches at 10 bases. Germline V gene lookup returns CDR1 SGHTA and CDR2 FQGNSA. V was clipped by 5 bases and J by 10 bases; unmatched bases: 11. The CDR3 spans 15 residues. The CDR3 region is CASSPGGLAGAIQYF. CDR3 in DNA: TGTGCCAGCAGCCCCGGTGGGCTAGCGGGGGCAATTCAGTACTTC.

The rearrangement links TRBV10-3 to TRBJ1-4, with D possibly matching TRBD1 (6 bases). From germline, CDR1 is ENHRY and CDR2 SYGVKD. Trimming cost V 2 bases and J 0 bases, with 7 bases left between them. This CDR3 contains 15 residues. DNA of the CDR3: TGTGCCATCAGTGAGGGACAGTCAACTAATGAAAAACTGTTTTTT. Translation: CAISEGQSTNEKLFF.

The chain is built from TRBV6-5 and TRBJ2-7; 9 positions agree with TRBD1. CDR1 and CDR2 from the germline V gene are MNHEY and SVGAGI. Trimming cost V 5 bases and J 7 bases; bases outside gene matches: 6. CDR3 length equals 13 residues. The CDR3 sequence: CASSAGQGIEQYF. The CDR3 coding sequence is TGTGCCAGCAGTGCGGGACAGGGCATAGAGCAGTACTTC.

V is TRBV30 and J is TRBJ2-1; 9 bases line up with TRBD2. V lost 3 bases, J lost 8 bases, and 5 bases stayed unmatched. Germline values: CDR1 GTSNPN, CDR2 SVGIG (reference sequence). This CDR3 spans 13 amino acids. The CDR3 region has the DNA TGTGCCTGGAGGCCGGGACTAGCTTATGAGCAGTTCTTC. Its protein is CAWRPGLAYEQFF.

V gene TRBV9 combines with J gene TRBJ2-7; D possibly corresponds to TRBD2 (7 bases). V was pared by 4 bases and J by 3 bases, with 17 bases between. Germline V gene sequence: CDR1 SGDLS, CDR2 YYNGEE. The CDR3 has 15 amino acids. The CDR3 is CASSPQGRGGYEQYF. The CDR3 region has the DNA TGTGCCAGCAGCCCTCAGGGGAGGGGGGGCTACGAGCAGTACTTC.

Here the CDR3 DNA reads TGTGCCAGCAGCGTCGGACTAGCGGGACGGGGCTACGAGCAGTACTTC. As protein: CASSVGLAGRGYEQYF. The chain employs TRBV9 and TRBJ2-7; 12 bases line up with TRBD2. Trimming removed 2 bases from V and 3 bases from J; junction bases left unmatched: 6. This CDR3 region has 16 residues. CDR1 is SGDLS and CDR2 is YYNGEE in the germline V gene.

CDR3 nucleotides: TGTGCCAGCAGCCTTAGCGGGAGAGGTGGGTACAATGAGCAGTTCTTC. Translating it yields CASSLSGRGGYNEQFF. The chain links TRBV5-5 to TRBJ2-1, with 9 bases fitting TRBD2. The trim removed 4 bases at V and 4 bases at J, leaving 9 bases unmatched. The CDR3 is 16 residues long. Germline V gene lookup returns CDR1 SGHKS and CDR2 YYEKEE (reference sequence).

The J gene is TRBJ2-7, the V gene TRBV28, with TRBD1 matching over 8 bases. Germline loops: CDR1 MDHEN, CDR2 SYDVKM. The J segment lost 2 bases and the V segment lost 4 bases, leaving 7 bases of the junction unmatched. The length of the CDR3 is 15 residues. The CDR3 DNA reads TGTGCCAGCAGTTCAGGGGGCCCTTCGCCCTACGAGCAGTACTTC. Its protein product is CASSSGGPSPYEQYF.

The chain employs TRBV4-1 and TRBJ2-2; either TRBD1 or TRBD2 may supply D (5 bases each). The CDR3 length is 14 residues. V dropped 4 bases and J dropped 6 bases, with 12 bases sitting between them. Germline V gene lookup returns CDR1 MGHRA and CDR2 YSYEKL. For the CDR3, the DNA is TGCGCCAGCAGCCCGGGGACGTCGCCCGGGGAGCTGTTTTTT. It specifies CASSPGTSPGELFF.

The CDR3 is CAHGWQGARVQYF. The CDR3, as DNA: TGTGCCCACGGGTGGCAGGGGGCGCGGGTCCAGTACTTC. The V call is TRBV21-1, the J call TRBJ2-5; TRBD1 is taken as the D call from the table, unchecked against the DNA. TRBV21-1 counts as a pseudogene. The CDR3 has 13 amino acids.

The chain joins TRBV2 to TRBJ2-2, with 10 positions matching TRBD2. This CDR3 has 17 amino acids. Germline V gives CDR1 SNHLY, CDR2 FYNNEI. The junction had 10 bases not matched to a gene; V was cut back by 3 bases and J by 6 bases. CDR3 sequence reads: CASSDRGLAGVAGELFF. The CDR3 nucleotides read TGTGCCAGCAGTGACAGGGGGCTAGCGGGAGTAGCCGGGGAGCTGTTTTTT.

As to this clone: Different DNA sequences within this sample yield the same CDR3. The chain links TRBV2 to TRBJ2-7; D is perhaps TRBD1 (5 bases). V lost 4 bases and J lost 5, with 12 bases in between. In germline, CDR1 is SNHLY, CDR2 FYNNEI. This CDR3 contains 13 residues. CDR3 in DNA: TGTGCCAGCAGTGTACTAAGGGGAAACGAGCAGTACTTC. Its translation is CASSVLRGNEQYF.

This clone was counted a single time. The chain's CDR3 is CALAFWGASDTQYF. The DNA of the CDR3 is TGTGCCCTGGCGTTTTGGGGGGCATCAGATACGCAGTATTTT. The V call is TRBV6-1, the J call TRBJ2-3; D might be TRBD1 or TRBD2, each matching 6 bases. The CDR3 runs to 14 residues. V shed 11 bases and J shed 4 bases, with 19 bases lying between them. Per the germline V gene, CDR1 is MNHNS and CDR2 is SASEGT.

Details on this clone: Different DNA sequences within this sample yield the same CDR3. The V call is TRBV5-1, the J call TRBJ2-3; D uncertain. The CDR3 length is 14 residues. Trimming removed 4 bases at V and 0 bases at J, with 9 bases between. Germline-derived CDR1 and CDR2 are SGHRS and YFSETQ. The CDR3 coding sequence is TGCGCCAGCAGCCCTACTGACAGCACAGATACGCAGTATTTT. Translation: CASSPTDSTDTQYF.

The count of this clone is one. The chain has TRBV6-5 and TRBJ2-2; D gene unclear. Trimming removed 6 bases at V and 2 bases at J, with 10 bases between. Germline-derived CDR1 and CDR2 are MNHEY and SVGAGI. The CDR3 is 14 residues long. The CDR3: CASSLHRNTGELFF. The CDR3 DNA follows: TGTGCCAGCAGCTTACACAGAAACACCGGGGAGCTGTTTTTT.